This T cell receptor (beta chain) was identified in a study of blood T cell repertoires in COVID-19. As for the study in general: T cells, B-cell-depleted T cells, or PBMCs provided the cDNA or gDNA that served as material.

This table comes from immunoSEQ multiplex PCR, and its TCRdb copy is limited to in-frame clones, with some not included. The sample includes 200,000 to 250,000 clones, about 83% of them seen just once. This clone was observed a single time. Material: peripheral blood. This receptor was taken from a man aged 80 or over with acute or convalescent COVID-19.

CDR3 amino acids: CASSVGTGSLGSYEQYF. Here the CDR3 DNA reads TGTGCCAGCAGCGTAGGGACAGGGAGTTTAGGGTCCTACGAGCAGTACTTC. The chain uses TRBV9 and TRBJ2-7; 8 bases are a match to TRBD1. This CDR3 has 17 residues. The germline gives CDR1 SGDLS, CDR2 YYNGEE. Trimming took 0 bases from V and 1 from J; bases not matched to a gene: 9.